The rows below give T cell receptor beta chains drawn from one sample of a study of blood T cells in healthy people across ages. Each CDR3 protein is one row after TCRdb ran MiXCR on the 5' RACE reads. The profile covers approximately 810,000 distinct CDR3 sequences, with about 34% appearing a single time and 13% taken by the ten largest. Sequenced material: blood. The receptors shown here come from a man younger than 35 in good health. The CDR3 runs from the conserved cysteine through the conserved F or W. Each record gives: V gene, J gene, CDR3 protein.

>TRBV12-3/TRBV12-4|TRBJ1-4
CASSGGRPMRNEKLFF
>TRBV6-2/TRBV6-3|TRBJ2-7
CASIRDAVLYEQYF
>TRBV4-2|TRBJ2-6
CASSPTGQGYSGANVLTF
>TRBV24-1|TRBJ1-1
CATSDLTEAFF
>TRBV7-2|TRBJ2-3
CASTFGDRVPDTQYF
>TRBV12-3/TRBV12-4|.
CASRAGGGETQYF
>TRBV10-3|TRBJ2-1
CAITGTQTNEQFF
>TRBV7-2|TRBJ1-2
CASRSLEFGDYGYTF
>TRBV7-9|TRBJ1-3
CASSQVGQGNTIYF
>TRBV27|TRBJ1-6
CASSLTGGAGSPLHF
>TRBV6-1|TRBJ1-5
CASSREGGSNQPQHF
>TRBV20-1|TRBJ2-5
CSAGPKRGEETQYF
>TRBV10-3|TRBJ1-2
CAIGDGVYGYTF
>TRBV4-3|TRBJ1-2
CASSQDQGGPAYGYTF
>TRBV6-6|TRBJ1-5
CASSYSTDNQPQHF
>TRBV7-2|TRBJ2-7
CASSFSGTTYEQYF
>TRBV20-1|TRBJ2-7
CSARDSVRSSYEQYF
>TRBV7-2|TRBJ2-3
CASSSKFQGAWTDTQYF
>TRBV20-1|TRBJ1-6
CSASFLNSPLHF
>TRBV18|TRBJ2-7
CASSPQETAFSSYEQYF
>TRBV21-1|TRBJ1-2
CASGKDRGTRDTYGYTF
>TRBV4-2|TRBJ1-2
CASSQVITNYGYTF
>TRBV20-1|TRBJ1-2
CSASSGGLWYGYTF
>TRBV21-1|TRBJ1-6
CASSHGPDNSPLHF
>TRBV12-3/TRBV12-4|TRBJ1-3
CASTRTAGNTIYF
>TRBV7-2|TRBJ2-7
CASSSQSGIQYF
>TRBV5-1|TRBJ2-1
CASSTGTGGNEQFF
>TRBV12-3/TRBV12-4|TRBJ1-1
CASSFDSTMNTEAFF
>TRBV18|TRBJ2-5
CASPPNGADQETQYF
>TRBV4-1|TRBJ1-1
CASSQDAWGPTEAFF
>TRBV30|TRBJ2-7
CAWRSGIHEQYF
>TRBV2|TRBJ2-1
CASSATYNEQFF
>TRBV12-3/TRBV12-4|TRBJ1-6
CASSLTGEVPHF
>TRBV4-2|TRBJ2-1
CASSQATGANNEQFF
>TRBV12-3/TRBV12-4|TRBJ1-2
CASSPNSSGYGYTF
>TRBV12-3/TRBV12-4|TRBJ1-5
CASTYGGQNQPQHF
>TRBV4-2|TRBJ2-1
CASSQDYPGQGTYNEQFF
>TRBV30|TRBJ2-1
CAWRSPGSGPLNEQFF
>TRBV3-1|TRBJ2-7
CASSQLAGDNEQYF
>TRBV25-1|TRBJ2-2
CASSESRDTGELFF
>TRBV10-3|TRBJ1-2
CVISEYRVYGYTF
>TRBV4-1|TRBJ2-5
CASSQERDGVQETQYF
>TRBV28|TRBJ1-2
CASIPGNRAYGYTF
>TRBV14|TRBJ1-2
CASSARQEPIAYTF
>TRBV12-3/TRBV12-4|TRBJ2-1
CASSLGLAGGWDEQFF
>TRBV4-1|TRBJ2-2
CASSQSNLQGADTGELFF
>TRBV27|TRBJ2-5
CASRRGVGPETQYF
>TRBV4-3|TRBJ2-2
CASSQDTARPTNTGELFF
>TRBV20-1|TRBJ2-7
CSASDRTSYEQYF
>TRBV20-1|.
CSAPTSGGSYEQYF
>TRBV5-1|TRBJ2-1
CASSLDLGVPEQFF
>TRBV4-1|TRBJ2-7
CASSQDLGGPYEQYF
>TRBV27|TRBJ2-6
CASTPRAGANVLTF
>TRBV5-1|TRBJ2-3
CASSPAEGRGPKTPTDTQYF
>TRBV20-1|TRBJ2-4
CSAIRGVAKNIQYF
>TRBV5-4|TRBJ1-2
CASSLLWGQGESDGYTF
>TRBV28|TRBJ1-6
CASSPQDLVNSPLHF
>TRBV7-2|TRBJ2-5
CASSLVLGQETQYF
>TRBV7-2|TRBJ1-1
CASSSAGGGVGTEAFF
>TRBV7-6|TRBJ2-1
CASSLLLAGGSYNEQFF